Listed below are T cell receptor beta chains from one sample, sequenced in a study of shared clonotypes between healthy human individuals. TCRdb keeps only in-frame clones here, not all; method: immunoSEQ multiplex PCR. Of about 2.1 million clones listed, just under 95% are singletons. Sample: naive CD8+ T cells from PBMCs. The receptors stem from a man younger than 30 in good health. Some clones in this sample may be carry-over from other donors' samples. Both conserved end residues are part of each CDR3. A D gene is named only where the DNA matches it firmly. Part of the rows lack a size; the others show once, few, many or a class for expanded clones.

TRBJ1-2,-,-,TRBV9,15,TGTGCCAGCAGCCCCTGGGACGGCACTAACTATGGCTACACCTTC,CASSPWDGTNYGYTF
TRBJ2-2,-,-,TRBV6-1,14,TGTGCCAGCACCACCCTGTGGGGGCCCGGGGAGCTGTTTTTT,CASTTLWGPGELFF
TRBJ2-2,TRBD1,-,TRBV6-1,14,TGTGCCAGCAAGGACAGGGGGTTTTACGGGGAGCTGTTTTTT,CASKDRGFYGELFF
TRBJ2-7,TRBD1,-,TRBV30,16,TGTGCCTGGAACCCCGGGCACAGGGGGACCCCCTACGAGCAGTACTTC,CAWNPGHRGTPYEQYF
TRBJ2-1,-,-,TRBV11-2,16,TGTGCCAGCAGCTTAGTACTGGCAGGGCACTACAATGAGCAGTTCTTC,CASSLVLAGHYNEQFF
TRBJ2-2,TRBD1,-,TRBV5-1,16,TGCGCCAGCAGCTTGTTCACAGGGGGCAACACCGGGGAGCTGTTTTTT,CASSLFTGGNTGELFF
TRBJ2-5,-,once,TRBV9,14,TGTGCCAGCAGCGTAAGGGGCGTCGGGGAGACCCAGTACTTC,CASSVRGVGETQYF
TRBJ1-3,-,once,TRBV4-1,13,TGCGCCAGCAGCCGCCGGATGCCAAACACCATATATTTT,CASSRRMPNTIYF
TRBJ2-2,-,-,TRBV7-2,17,TGTGCCAGCAACTTTAAACTCAAGACAGCGAACACCGGGGAGCTGTTTTTT,CASNFKLKTANTGELFF
TRBJ2-6,TRBD1,-,TRBV19,18,TGTGCCAGTAGTGCCCGACAGGGAGTCTTATCTGGGGCCAACGTCCTGACTTTC,CASSARQGVLSGANVLTF
TRBJ2-7,-,once,TRBV2,14,TGTGCCAGCAGTGCGCCGGGACCTTCCTACGAGCAGTACTTC,CASSAPGPSYEQYF
TRBJ1-5,-,-,TRBV19,13,TGTGCCAGTAGTCCCCGGGCGTATCAGCCCCAGCATTTT,CASSPRAYQPQHF
TRBJ2-1,-,-,TRBV27,14,TGTGCCAGCAGCCATCGGACTGCAAACAATGAGCAGTTCTTC,CASSHRTANNEQFF
TRBJ2-3,-,-,TRBV27,14,TGTGCCAGCAGTTTGGGCGGAAGCACAGATACGCAGTATTTT,CASSLGGSTDTQYF
TRBJ1-2,TRBD1,-,TRBV5-5,13,TGTGCCAGCAGCCCAGACAGGGGGGCCCGCTACACCTTC,CASSPDRGARYTF
TRBJ2-3,TRBD2,-,TRBV2,12,TGTGCCAGCATAGAGCGGGGGAATACGCAGTATTTT,CASIERGNTQYF
TRBJ1-1,-,-,TRBV5-8,15,TGTGCCAGCAGCTTCGAGAGGAGAGGGAGAACTGAAGCTTTCTTT,CASSFERRGRTEAFF
TRBJ1-2,-,-,TRBV28,16,TGTGCCAGCAGTCCACTTGGGGGAGAACACGGCTATGGCTACACCTTC,CASSPLGGEHGYGYTF
TRBJ2-7,-,once,TRBV5-4,14,TGTGCCAGCAGCTCCCGCCCCGTGGCTTACGAGCAGTACTTC,CASSSRPVAYEQYF
TRBJ2-7,TRBD1,-,TRBV7-9,12,TGTGCCAGCAGCATACAGGGGAACGAGCAGTACTTC,CASSIQGNEQYF
TRBJ1-4,TRBD1,-,TRBV5-6,15,TGTGCCAGCAGCTTCGGACAGGGAGGGAGTGAAAAACTGTTTTTT,CASSFGQGGSEKLFF
TRBJ2-7,TRBD1,-,TRBV4-1,17,TGCGCCAGCAGCCAAAGTAGCCAGGGGGCTTTGTCCTACGAGCAGTACTTC,CASSQSSQGALSYEQYF
TRBJ2-5,-,-,TRBV7-9,15,TGTGCCAGCAGCTTTGGAGGGGAGTACCAAGAGACCCAGTACTTC,CASSFGGEYQETQYF
TRBJ2-1,-,-,TRBV2,17,TGTGCCACCTTGGGGGGTAGGGACTCGAGCTCCTACAATGAGCAGTTCTTC,CATLGGRDSSSYNEQFF
TRBJ2-1,TRBD2,-,TRBV4-1,17,TGCGCCAGCAGCCAATACGAACTAGCGGCGAAATACAATGAGCAGTTCTTC,CASSQYELAAKYNEQFF
TRBJ1-4,-,-,TRBV7-9,15,TGTGCCAGCAGCTTAGGGATGGGAAGGCGTGAAAAACTGTTTTTT,CASSLGMGRREKLFF
TRBJ1-4,-,-,TRBV30,10,TGTGCCTTTTACATTGAAAAACTGTTTTTT,CAFYIEKLFF
TRBJ1-1,TRBD1,-,TRBV10-2,14,TGCGCCAGCAGTGAAAGACAGGGGAACACTGAAGCTTTCTTT,CASSERQGNTEAFF
TRBJ1-2,-,-,TRBV19,14,TGTGCCAGTAGTATCATGGGAAATAACTATGGCTACACCTTC,CASSIMGNNYGYTF
TRBJ1-1,-,few,TRBV19,12,TGTGCCAGTAGTATTAGGGGGTCTGAAGCTTTCTTT,CASSIRGSEAFF
TRBJ2-7,TRBD2,-,TRBV5-1,16,TGCGCCAGCAGCATGAACCTAGGGCGGGAGAGGAACGAGCAGTACTTC,CASSMNLGRERNEQYF
TRBJ1-2,TRBD1,-,TRBV7-8,13,TGTGCCAGCAGCCGGACAGGCAGAGATGGCTACACCTTC,CASSRTGRDGYTF
TRBJ2-7,-,-,TRBV12-5,17,TGTGCTAGTGGTTTGGACAGCCACCGGGACGGTACCTACGAGCAGTACTTC,CASGLDSHRDGTYEQYF
TRBJ2-1,-,-,TRBV30,12,TGTGCCTGGAGTGGGCAATACAATGAGCAGTTCTTC,CAWSGQYNEQFF
TRBJ2-1,-,-,TRBV29-1,10,TGCAGCGTTCCATACAATGAGCAGTTCTTC,CSVPYNEQFF
TRBJ2-4,-,-,TRBV6-5,15,TGTGCCAGCAGTTCGGGACGGCTAGCCAAAAACATTCAGTACTTC,CASSSGRLAKNIQYF
TRBJ2-3,-,-,TRBV13,18,TGTGCCAGCAGCTTATGGGGATACCGCAATTCTAGCACAGATACGCAGTATTTT,CASSLWGYRNSSTDTQYF
TRBJ1-2,TRBD1,-,TRBV11-2,15,TGTGCCAGCAGCCTAAACCGGGACAGGGGAAGTCGCTACACCTTC,CASSLNRDRGSRYTF
TRBJ2-7,-,-,TRBV6-5,16,TGTGCCAGCAGTTACATGTGGCAGGGGCTACACTACGAGCAGTACTTC,CASSYMWQGLHYEQYF
TRBJ2-2,TRBD1,-,TRBV4-3,14,TGCGCCAGCAGCCTCCTGACAGGGCCCGGGGAGCTGTTTTTT,CASSLLTGPGELFF
TRBJ2-3,-,-,TRBV9,15,TGTGCCAGCAGCGAGGGCCGGGGCGCAACAGATACGCAGTATTTT,CASSEGRGATDTQYF
TRBJ2-7,-,-,TRBV27,14,TGTGCCAGCAGTTGGGGGGCAGCGCCCTACGAGCAGTACTTC,CASSWGAAPYEQYF